Below, one TCR beta chain is given with its context. In the original workflow: Reference gene primer amplification gave nucleated cell count estimates. Repertoires were generated with immunoSEQ multiplex PCR, while TCRdb's copy carries only in-frame clones and drops some. V, J and clone size reflect that table, while D and trimming were determined from the DNA. The sample has about 300,000 clones, around nine tenths seen once. This sample is drawn from a study of blood T cell repertoires in COVID-19. Turning to the study itself: Acute-phase and convalescent COVID-19 samples originated in the United States, Italy and Spain.

V was clipped by 4 bases and J by 5 bases; unmatched bases: 5. Germline V gives CDR1 MNHEY, CDR2 SVGEGT. CDR3 length equals 14 residues. The specimen was peripheral blood. The TCR comes from a woman in her 30s with COVID-19, enrolled during active disease. The chain has TRBV6-2 or TRBV6-3 and TRBJ2-5; 9 bases match TRBD1. DNA of the CDR3: TGTGCCAGCAGTTTTACAGGGGGCTGGGAGACCCAGTACTTC. Protein: CASSFTGGWETQYF.